The sequence of this TCR beta chain was determined in a study of shared clonotypes between healthy human individuals. The assay was carried out at the deep level. The authors loaded 200 ng DNA, 27,000 or so T cell genomes, into sorted-subset replicate PCRs. Profiling relied on immunoSEQ multiplex PCR, and the TCRdb table lists in-frame clones only, not all of them. The sample holds fewer than 1 million clones, about 96% seen once. CDR3 length: 14 residues. Germline CDR1 reads SNHLY; CDR2 reads FYNNEI. Trimming pared 6 bases from V and 0 bases from J, leaving 12 bases between. Naive CD8 cells comprised CD45RO-negative, CCR7-positively selected cells, excluding terminally differentiated effector memory CD45RA+ cells. Healthy adults negative for HIV, lacking recent acute infections or vaccinations, served as donors.

The sequenced material came from naive CD8+ T cells sorted from blood. The chain carries TRBV2 and TRBJ2-7; TRBD2 might be the D (5 bases). The TCR was taken from a man younger than 40 in good health. The DNA for the CDR3 is TGTGCCAGCAGCGAGGACTTCAGCTCCTACGAGCAGTACTTC. It translates to CASSEDFSSYEQYF. The complete variable domain, with remaining parts taken from reference TRBV2 and TRBJ2-7, reads EPEVTQTPSHQVTQMGQEVILRCVPISNHLYFYWYRQILGQKVEFLVSFYNNEISEKSEIFDDQFSVERPDGSNFTLKIRSTKLEDSAMYFCASSEDFSSYEQYFGPGTRLTVT.